These 22 T cell receptor beta chains came from one sample sequenced in a study of cytomegalovirus exposure and HLA in healthy donors. With 60 Vbeta and 13 Jbeta primers, the PCR was carried out. Measured with immunoSEQ multiplex PCR; TCRdb has only the in-frame clones, and not every one. Of about 160,000 clones listed, roughly 78% are singletons. The sample consisted of PBMCs. These TCRs come from a woman aged 40-49 years in good health and CMV-seronegative.

J is TRBJ1-1 and V is TRBV29-1; TRBD1 is a possible D gene (5 bases). In germline, CDR1 is SQVTM, CDR2 ANQGSEA. V was trimmed by 6 bases and J by 0 bases, leaving 14 bases between them. CDR3 length equals 14 residues. The CDR3, as DNA: TGCAGCGTCGAGGGACTTTTACTGAACACTGAAGCTTTCTTT. This gives the protein CSVEGLLLNTEAFF.

V usage is TRBV7-2 and J usage is TRBJ2-7; 11 bases align to TRBD1. Germline-derived CDR1 and CDR2 are SGHTA and FQGNSA. V shed 1 base, J shed 3 bases, and the junction held 2 bases outside the gene matches. The CDR3 totals 15 residues. The CDR3 reads CASSLEGQGVYEQYF. DNA of the CDR3: TGTGCCAGCAGCTTAGAGGGACAGGGGGTCTACGAGCAGTACTTC. The entire variable domain, with the rest obtained from reference TRBV7-2 and TRBJ2-7, is as follows: GAGVSQSPSNKVTEKGKDVELRCDPISGHTALYWYRQSLGQGLEFLIYFQGNSAPDKSGLPSDRFSAERTGGSVSTLTIQRTQQEDSAVYLCASSLEGQGVYEQYFGPGTRLTVT.

The V and J genes are TRBV5-1 and TRBJ2-1; maybe TRBD2 (6 bases). This CDR3 contains 15 residues. Germline loops: CDR1 SGHRS, CDR2 YFSETQ. Between the trimmed V and J ends, which lost 5 bases and 2 bases, there was a span of 14 bases. The CDR3 sequence is CASRYSSATYNEQFF. The CDR3 DNA reads as TGCGCCAGCAGATATTCTAGCGCCACCTACAATGAGCAGTTCTTC.

This clone was detected only once. The chain is built from TRBV10-1 and TRBJ2-3, with unresolved D. The CDR3 is made up of 13 amino acids. In germline, CDR1 is WNHNN, CDR2 SYGVQD (reference sequence). The ends were cut back, 9 bases at V and 2 bases at J, with 12 bases in the middle. CDR3 protein: CARGRKATDTQYF. Here the CDR3 DNA reads TGCGCCAGGGGCAGAAAAGCCACAGATACGCAGTATTTT.

The genes are TRBV27 and TRBJ2-5; 9 bases are a match to TRBD1. The J call may be mistaken, given a closer DNA end match to TRBJ2-7. The CDR3 is 14 residues long. The V gene's germline CDR1 is MNHEY and CDR2 SMNVEV (reference sequence). CDR3 sequence (DNA): TGTGCCAGCAGACCTATGACAGGGGGCTACGAGCAGTACTTC. This codes for CASRPMTGGYEQYF.

This rearrangement joins TRBV14 to TRBJ2-3; TRBD2 aligns across 7 bases. Trimming cost V 2 bases and J 0 bases; bases outside gene matches: 5. The CDR3 consists of 16 residues. Germline CDR1 is SGHDN and CDR2 is FVKESK. This chain's CDR3 is CASSQRTSGSTDTQYF. The CDR3 bases are TGTGCCAGCAGCCAAAGGACTAGTGGTAGCACAGATACGCAGTATTTT.

The V and J genes are TRBV9 and TRBJ2-5, with D perhaps TRBD2 (7 bases). The end of the DNA aligns better with TRBJ2-7, so the J call may be wrong. The CDR3 is 15 residues long. CDR1 SGDLS and CDR2 YYNGEE come from the germline V gene. The CDR3 region is CASSSRGGANYEQYF. CDR3 bases: TGTGCCAGCAGCTCCCGAGGGGGGGCAAACTACGAGCAGTACTTC.

The chain uses TRBV2 and TRBJ1-4; D gene uncertain. Germline loops: CDR1 SNHLY, CDR2 FYNNEI. The CDR3 totals 16 residues. V shed 5 bases and J shed 0 bases, with 13 bases lying between them. The CDR3 DNA follows: TGTGCCAGCAGTCAGACAATGTCCGCAACTAATGAAAAACTGTTTTTT. Translating gives CASSQTMSATNEKLFF.

The chain uses TRBV5-1 and TRBJ2-5; D is possibly TRBD1 (6 bases). Between the trimmed V and J ends, which lost 4 bases and 5 bases, there was a span of 15 bases. The CDR3 loop spans 14 amino acids. Germline V gives CDR1 SGHRS, CDR2 YFSETQ. CDR3 residues: CASSVTSGVETQYF. DNA for the CDR3: TGCGCCAGCAGCGTAACCTCAGGGGTGGAGACCCAGTACTTC.

The chain recombines TRBV5-6 with TRBJ1-1; D gene unclear. This CDR3 region has 14 residues. V was cut by 2 bases and J by 4 bases, with 12 bases left in between. Germline-derived CDR1 and CDR2 are SGHDT and YYEEEE. The chain's CDR3 is CASSFQGRSTEAFF. The CDR3 DNA reads TGTGCCAGCAGCTTCCAAGGAAGGAGCACTGAAGCTTTCTTT.

This sequence joins TRBV6-4 and TRBJ2-7; possible D gene TRBD2, 6 bases. Germline CDR1 MRHNA, CDR2 SNTAGT. This CDR3 region has 15 residues. The ends were cut back, 0 bases at V and 5 bases at J, with 14 bases in the middle. CDR3 nucleotides: TGTGCCAGCAGTGACTCGTCTCCGGGGGTAAACGAGCAGTACTTC. Its protein is CASSDSSPGVNEQYF.

The chain joins TRBV4-1 to TRBJ2-3, with 10 bases matching TRBD2. Germline lookup yields CDR1 MGHRA and CDR2 YSYEKL. J lost 5 bases, V lost 0 bases, and 5 bases had no gene match. CDR3 size: 16 residues. CDR3 in amino acids: CASSQDGLAGEDTQYF. For the CDR3, the DNA is TGCGCCAGCAGCCAAGATGGCCTAGCGGGGGAAGATACGCAGTATTTT.

The count of this clone is one. The CDR3 DNA is TGTGCCAGCTCACCAGGACGGGGCACTGAAGCTTTCTTT. Translating it yields CASSPGRGTEAFF. The chain joins TRBV18 to TRBJ1-1, with D hard to call. The CDR3 totals 13 residues. Trimming took off 2 bases at V and 4 bases at J, with 8 bases between the two ends. Germline loops: CDR1 KGHSH, CDR2 LQKENI.

The chain combines TRBV12-5 with TRBJ2-3; 7 bases align to TRBD1. Germline V gives CDR1 LGHNT, CDR2 FRNRAP. V shed 6 bases, J shed 5 bases, and the junction held 8 bases outside the gene matches. The CDR3 is made up of 14 amino acids. The CDR3 DNA reads TGTGCTAGTGGCCAGGACAGGCTAAGAGATACGCAGTATTTT. This sequence encodes CASGQDRLRDTQYF.

There are a few counts of this clone. J is TRBJ1-4 and V is TRBV5-1, with TRBD1 matching 7 bases. CDR3 size: 14 residues. The V gene end was trimmed by 4 bases and the J gene end by 6 bases; junction bases not matched to a gene: 6. From germline, CDR1 is SGHRS and CDR2 YFSETQ. The CDR3 nucleotides read TGCGCCAGCAGCCCCGACAGGGTGGATGAAAAACTGTTTTTT. Translation gives CASSPDRVDEKLFF.

This clone was counted between two and nine times. V gene TRBV2 combines with J gene TRBJ1-1; D is unclear. V lost 7 bases to trimming and J lost 2 bases, with 17 bases between them. The CDR3 covers 15 residues. Germline V lookup: CDR1 SNHLY, CDR2 FYNNEI. The CDR3 is CASTYNAGYNTEAFF. The CDR3 DNA reads TGTGCCAGCACCTATAACGCGGGGTATAACACTGAAGCTTTCTTT.

This chain connects TRBV6-5 to TRBJ2-7, with D maybe TRBD2 (6 bases). V shed 2 bases and J shed 0 bases, with 11 bases lying between them. The CDR3 is 15 residues long. The germline CDR1 and CDR2 sequences are MNHEY and SVGAGI. The chain's CDR3 is CASSYSAGSSYEQYF. The CDR3 region has the DNA TGTGCCAGCAGTTACAGCGCGGGGAGCTCCTACGAGCAGTACTTC.

This clone was picked up a small number of times. The chain employs TRBV5-1 and TRBJ1-1; D remains ambiguous. V gave up 7 bases and J gave up 0 bases, with 13 bases separating them. From germline, CDR1 is SGHRS and CDR2 YFSETQ. This CDR3 is built from 14 residues. CDR3 coding DNA: TGCGCCAGCGGACCTCTGGAGGTGAACACTGAAGCTTTCTTT. It translates to CASGPLEVNTEAFF.

V is TRBV21-1 and J is TRBJ1-3; the D call of TRBD1 is as the table states it, not checked on the DNA. TRBV21-1 corresponds to a pseudogene. This CDR3 contains 18 residues. The CDR3 loop reads CASSKAGTGIHSGNTIYF. CDR3 sequence (DNA): TGTGCCAGCAGCAAAGCTGGGACAGGGATACACTCTGGAAACACCATATATTTT.

The V and J genes are TRBV4-1 and TRBJ1-2; a weak D match, TRBD1 (6 bases). The germline CDR1 and CDR2 sequences are MGHRA and YSYEKL. Trimming stripped 4 bases from V and 6 bases from J, with 15 bases between. The CDR3 is 14 residues long. In DNA form, the CDR3 reads TGCGCCAGCAGCCCGACCCGCCAGGGGAATGGCTACACCTTC. Translation: CASSPTRQGNGYTF.

The chain has TRBV28 and TRBJ1-4; 10 nucleotides match TRBD1. The trim removed 5 bases at V and 8 bases at J, leaving 8 bases unmatched. CDR1 and CDR2 (germline): MDHEN, SYDVKM. There are 15 residues in the CDR3. CDR3: CASSNPGTGDEKLFF. CDR3 sequence (DNA): TGTGCCAGCAGTAATCCCGGGACAGGGGACGAAAAACTGTTTTTT.

The rearrangement links TRBV7-9 to TRBJ1-1; no clear D gene. V was cut by 5 bases and J by 1 base, with 14 bases left in between. This CDR3 is built from 15 residues. Germline V gives CDR1 SEHNR, CDR2 FQNEAQ (reference sequence). CDR3 loop: CASSPPDGGNTEAFF. CDR3 nucleotides: TGTGCCAGCAGCCCGCCGGACGGAGGGAACACTGAAGCTTTCTTT.